Listed here are 20 T cell receptor beta chains from one sample, sequenced in a study of molecular identifiers for immune sequencing clone quantification. MiXCR was run by TCRdb on the PCR reads, yielding one entry per CDR3 protein. Of about 320,000 distinct CDR3 sequences listed, 24% were seen once; the top ten hold roughly 0.7%. Input material: naive CD8+ T cells from blood, with Jurkat cell RNA spiked in. Subset described: FACS-sorted CD8+CD4-CCR7+CD45RA+ naive T cells. All receptors come from a human donor in good health. Some libraries in this study had Jurkat cell RNA spiked in.

This clonotype was counted between two and nine times. The genes are TRBV20-1 and TRBJ2-3; 10 bases agree with TRBD2. Germline lookup yields CDR1 DFQATT and CDR2 SNEGSKA (reference sequence). V shed 6 bases and J 7 bases; nucleotides not matched to a gene: 10. The CDR3 covers 14 residues. As DNA, the CDR3 is TGCAGTGCCTGGAGCGGGAGGGGATTTTATACGCAGTATTTT. Translating gives CSAWSGRGFYTQYF.

This clonotype occurred a few times. The chain combines TRBV7-2 with TRBJ1-1; D may be TRBD1 (5 bases). V was cut by 5 bases and J by 4 bases, with 26 bases left in between. This CDR3 is built from 18 residues. Germline V gene sequence: CDR1 SGHTA, CDR2 FQGNSA. The CDR3 protein is CASSIPPYGILGGTEAFF. CDR3 nucleotides: TGTGCCAGCAGCATTCCCCCTTATGGCATACTCGGGGGCACTGAAGCTTTCTTT.

Of note for this clonotype: A read error may explain this, as a much larger clone is one base away. The V gene is TRBV5-3, the J gene TRBJ2-3, with D unclear. TRBV5-3 is placed among ORFs of uncertain function. The CDR3 extends over 18 amino acids. The CDR3: CASSLEVQLSPIPNTQYF. CDR3 coding DNA: TGTGCCAGCAGCTTGGAAGTACAGTTATCACCGATACCTAATACGCAGTATTTT.

This clonotype was found a few times. This sequence joins TRBV6-5 and TRBJ2-7; a possible D gene is TRBD1 (6 bases). The V gene lost 5 bases and the J gene lost 0 bases, with 17 bases spanning the gap. The CDR3 is 16 amino acids. Germline lookup yields CDR1 MNHEY and CDR2 SVGAGI. The CDR3: CASSGGRGTSSYEQYF. Here the CDR3 DNA reads TGTGCCAGCAGTGGGGGCAGGGGTACTAGCTCCTACGAGCAGTACTTC.

Only a few counts were recorded for this clonotype. V is TRBV7-9 and J is TRBJ2-3; 11 nucleotides agree with TRBD2. Germline V gives CDR1 SEHNR, CDR2 FQNEAQ (reference sequence). After removal of 5 bases from V and 1 base from J, the junction contained 5 bases not matched to a gene. CDR3 size: 16 residues. Here the CDR3 DNA reads TGTGCCAGCAGCCGCTTGACTAGCGGGGGCACAGATACGCAGTATTTT. As protein: CASSRLTSGGTDTQYF.

As concerns this clonotype: A much larger clone lies a single base off, so this may be a read error. This rearrangement joins TRBV29-1 to TRBJ2-7; TRBD2 is a possible D gene (5 bases). Germline V gives CDR1 SQVTM, CDR2 ANQGSEA. The CDR3 has 13 residues. CDR3 in amino acids: CSVVFAEAYEHYF. The CDR3 DNA sequence: TGCAGCGTTGTTTTTGCGGAGGCCTACGAGCACTACTTC.

The gene calls are TRBV6-4 and TRBJ1-2, with a tentative D call TRBD1 (6 bases). V lost 6 bases to trimming and J lost 2 bases, with 16 bases between them. The CDR3 spans 15 residues. In germline, CDR1 is MRHNA, CDR2 SNTAGT. CDR3 sequence (DNA): TGTGCCAGCAGGAAGTCGACAGGTGCAAACTATGGCTACACCTTC. This encodes CASRKSTGANYGYTF.

This clonotype came up many times. The chain has TRBV7-2 and TRBJ2-7; 12 bases are a match to TRBD2. The junction had 8 bases not matched to a gene; V was cut back by 1 base and J by 7 bases. Germline CDR1 reads SGHTA; CDR2 reads FQGNSA. The CDR3 has 16 amino acids. The CDR3 DNA reads as TGTGCCAGCAGCTTAGGACTAGCGGGGGCCTCGGGAGAGCAGTACTTC. Its translation is CASSLGLAGASGEQYF.

As regards this clonotype: A junction end diverges from the germline sequence, so it may reflect a read error. This sequence joins TRBV7-2 and TRBJ1-1; D possibly corresponds to TRBD1 (6 bases). The germline V gene has CDR1 SGHTA and CDR2 FQGNSA. This CDR3 has 13 amino acids. The CDR3 DNA reads as TGTGCCAGCAGCCCCACAGGGTGGACTGAAGCTCTCTTT. Encoded protein: CASSPTGWTEALF. Full variable domain (remainder filled in from reference TRBV7-2 and TRBJ1-1): GAGVSQSPSNKVTEKGKDVELRCDPISGHTALYWYRQSLGQGLEFLIYFQGNSAPDKSGLPSDRFSAERTGGSVSTLTIQRTQQEDSAVYLCASSPTGWTEALFGQGTRLTVV.

This clonotype was counted between two and nine times. This rearrangement joins TRBV2 to TRBJ2-3; 7 bases are a match to TRBD1. V was pared by 9 bases and J by 1 base, with 7 bases of the junction left unmatched. This CDR3 contains 14 residues. Germline CDR1 and CDR2: SNHLY and FYNNEI. The CDR3 region has the DNA TGTGCCAGTACCTGGGACAGTCGCACAGATACGCAGTATTTT. Protein: CASTWDSRTDTQYF.

The gene calls are TRBV4-2 and TRBJ2-3, with D unresolved. From germline, CDR1 is LGHNA and CDR2 YNFKEQ. This CDR3 has 13 residues. V shed 2 bases and J shed 7 bases, with 10 bases lying between them. The CDR3 DNA follows: TGTGCCAGCAGCCAAAGCGACGGTAATACGCAGTATTTT. This translates into CASSQSDGNTQYF.

The genes are TRBV6-5 and TRBJ1-2; TRBD1 matches at 10 bases. Germline V gene sequence: CDR1 MNHEY, CDR2 SVGAGI. The V segment lost 4 bases and the J segment 4 bases; nucleotides outside the gene matches: 12. This CDR3 has 17 residues. Here the CDR3 DNA reads TGTGCCAGCAGTTGGAGGGACAGGGGTAAGAAGACCTATGGCTACACCTTC. It translates to CASSWRDRGKKTYGYTF.

The chain uses TRBV19 and TRBJ2-7, with D perhaps TRBD1 (7 bases). This CDR3 is 14 amino acids long. Germline-derived CDR1 and CDR2 are LNHDA and SQIVND (reference sequence). The ends were cut back, 6 bases at V and 0 bases at J, with 12 bases in the middle. The CDR3 region has the DNA TGTGCCAGTAGCCGGGGGACAGTCTCCTACGAGCAGTACTTC. Protein sequence: CASSRGTVSYEQYF.

This clonotype has a handful of counts. The rearrangement uses TRBV28 and TRBJ2-5; 10 bases map to TRBD2. In germline, CDR1 is MDHEN, CDR2 SYDVKM. CDR3 length: 15 residues. Trimming took 4 bases from V and 0 from J; bases not matched to a gene: 2. This CDR3 is CASSSGTSDQETQYF. The CDR3 region has the DNA TGTGCCAGCAGTTCTGGGACTAGCGACCAAGAGACCCAGTACTTC.

The V call is TRBV12-3 or TRBV12-4, the J call TRBJ2-1, with unresolved D. There are 16 residues in the CDR3. Trimming stripped 5 bases from V and 0 bases from J, with 14 bases between. The CDR3 region is CASSPVSPSSYNEQFF. DNA for the CDR3: TGTGCCAGCAGTCCCGTGAGCCCCAGCTCCTACAATGAGCAGTTCTTC.

At least ten counts were recorded for this clonotype. This chain links TRBV28 with TRBJ2-7, with D perhaps being TRBD1 or TRBD2 (5 bases each). Germline values: CDR1 MDHEN, CDR2 SYDVKM. The CDR3 spans 14 residues. Trimming removed 6 bases at V and 6 bases at J, with 18 bases between. The CDR3 sequence is CASRPNPGTGEQYF. The DNA of the CDR3 is TGTGCCAGCAGGCCAAACCCCGGGACGGGCGAGCAGTACTTC.

The chain recombines TRBV7-6 with TRBJ1-5; no firm D call. The CDR3 has 13 residues. Germline-derived CDR1 and CDR2 are SGHVS and FNYEAQ. The V end lost 0 bases, the J end lost 3 bases, and 3 bases lay between the germline ends. This CDR3 is CASSLAPNQPQHF. CDR3 bases: TGTGCCAGCAGCTTAGCTCCCAATCAGCCCCAGCATTTT.

With regard to this clonotype: A clone one base away is much larger, so this may be a read error. The chain carries TRBV6-1 and TRBJ2-1, with D tentatively TRBD1 (5 bases). This CDR3 has 13 residues. Germline V gene lookup returns CDR1 MNHNS and CDR2 SASEGT. The CDR3 region is CACSDWQGYEQFF. The CDR3 DNA is TGTGCCTGCAGTGATTGGCAGGGCTATGAGCAGTTCTTC.

This clonotype was seen ten or more times. The V and J genes are TRBV7-6 and TRBJ2-5; 13 nucleotides align to TRBD2. Germline V lookup: CDR1 SGHVS, CDR2 FNYEAQ. Trimming removed 4 bases from V and 0 bases from J; junction bases left unmatched: 5. The CDR3 has 17 amino acids. CDR3 sequence: CASSSGLAGMYQETQYF. In nucleotides, the CDR3 is TGTGCCAGCAGCTCGGGACTAGCGGGAATGTACCAAGAGACCCAGTACTTC.

On this clonotype itself: This may be a read error, as it is one base from a much larger clone. The gene calls are TRBV27 and TRBJ2-6; D is perhaps TRBD1 (5 bases). Per the germline V gene, CDR1 is MNHEY and CDR2 is SMNVEV (reference sequence). This CDR3 has 14 amino acids. CDR3 protein: CASSLVSGANVPTF. The CDR3 nucleotides read TGTGCCAGCAGTTTAGTTTCTGGGGCCAACGTCCCGACTTTC.